The rows below give T cell receptor beta chains drawn from one sample of a study of OX40 agonist ivuxolimab in advanced cancers. Libraries were prepared by immunoSEQ multiplex PCR; TCRdb keeps only in-frame clonotypes and omits some of them. The data contain about 64,000 clones, 87% of them singletons. The sample in question was CD4+ or CD8+ T cells sorted from blood, obtained in a trial of the OX40 agonist ivuxolimab. Every receptor here comes from an adult with an advanced solid tumor such as melanoma, head and neck, liver or kidney cancer. Each CDR3 is given with its conserved first and last residue. The D gene is left open where the match is weak. Clone size is shown for a subset of rows, as once, few, many or a class of expanded clone.

d_call	j_call	clone_size	v_call	cdr3_aa	cdr3_nt
NA	TRBJ2-1	NA	TRBV5-6	CASSLEGVAYNEQFF	TGTGCCAGCAGCTTGGAAGGGGTCGCCTACAATGAGCAGTTCTTC
NA	TRBJ1-5	NA	TRBV30	CAWSVQGGGQPQHF	TGTGCCTGGAGTGTACAAGGGGGAGGTCAGCCCCAGCATTTT
NA	TRBJ2-5	NA	TRBV7-7	CASSPPEGLRETQYF	TGTGCCAGCAGCCCCCCTGAGGGGTTAAGGGAGACCCAGTACTTC
NA	TRBJ1-4	few	TRBV5-1	CASSLGSYQITGNDEKLFF	TGCGCCAGCAGCTTGGGTTCGTACCAGATTACAGGGAATGATGAAAAACTGTTTTTT
NA	TRBJ2-3	NA	TRBV25-1	CASSRRGVRDTQYF	TGTGCCAGCAGTAGGAGGGGGGTGCGTGATACGCAGTATTTT
TRBD1	TRBJ2-2	NA	TRBV9	CASKGTGDTGELFF	TGTGCCAGCAAGGGGACAGGGGACACCGGGGAGCTGTTTTTT
TRBD1	TRBJ1-4	NA	TRBV19	CASRPGTATEKLFF	TGTGCCAGTAGACCCGGGACAGCAACAGAAAAACTGTTTTTT
NA	TRBJ2-7	NA	TRBV27	CASSLNRDSYEQYF	TGTGCCAGCAGTTTGAACAGGGATTCCTACGAGCAGTACTTC
TRBD1	TRBJ1-5	once	TRBV19	CASRPTGVSNQPQHF	TGTGCCAGTAGGCCAACAGGGGTTAGCAATCAGCCCCAGCATTTT
NA	TRBJ2-5	NA	TRBV19	CASAWGITQETQYF	TGTGCCAGTGCGTGGGGGATAACCCAAGAGACCCAGTACTTC
NA	TRBJ2-2	NA	TRBV9	CASSDRRDSTGELFF	TGTGCCAGCAGCGATCGACGGGATTCGACCGGGGAGCTGTTTTTT
NA	TRBJ2-5	NA	TRBV2	CASSNGPAETQYF	TGTGCCAGCAGTAATGGGCCAGCAGAGACCCAGTACTTC